This TCR beta chain stems from a study of T cells in localized non-small cell lung cancer. General study points: T cell clonality was highest in uninvolved adjacent lung, above tumor. A denser population of T cells in blood accompanied longer overall survival. A median of 57 of the top 100 tumor clones appeared in adjacent lung, which was paired and uninvolved.

TCRdb keeps only in-frame clones here, not all; method: immunoSEQ multiplex PCR. This table has some 29,000 clones, 80% to 90% appearing once. For this clone: Its antigen is unidentified.

The source material was peripheral blood, sampled before any cancer treatment. The TCR comes from a woman aged 18 to 55 with stage I lung adenocarcinoma.

CDR3 DNA sequence: TGTGCCAGCAGTCGATTTACCGGGGAGCTGTTTTTT. Translating gives CASSRFTGELFF. V gene TRBV25-1 combines with J gene TRBJ2-2; D is undetermined. V dropped 5 bases and J dropped 5 bases, with 6 bases sitting between them. Germline CDR1 and CDR2: MGHDK and SYGVNS. The CDR3 length is 12 residues.